The clone carrying this T cell receptor beta chain was counted a few times. As yet, its antigen is unknown. The same CDR3 can be traced to other DNA sequences in this sample. This sample stems from a study of beta chain features in type 1 diabetes. At the level of the study: Researchers looked at fewer than 110 million sorted cells across all samples. Study observations and caveats: Type 1 diabetes patients had moderately but significantly shorter TCRB CDR3s in all four CD4+ subsets. Within the patient group, naive, central memory and Treg TCRB repertoires appeared more similar to each other than within healthy donors.

The CDR3 runs 12 residues. The germline V gene encodes CDR1 SGHAT and CDR2 FQNNGV. Trimming left V 1 base short and J 1 base short, with 1 base between. The entirety of the isolated RNA underwent reverse transcription, so expressed TCRB transcripts were sequenced. The data were produced by immunoSEQ multiplex PCR, yet TCRdb's version contains in-frame clones alone and is incomplete. This repertoire shows more than 300,000 clones, roughly a tenth found once; its top ten account for 0.9% to 1.1%. The gene calls are TRBV11-2 and TRBJ2-5; D not resolved. This clonotype was obtained from a man in his thirties or forties with type 1 diabetes. Sequencing was carried out using central memory CD4+ T cells from blood. The CDR3 region is CASSLAQETQYF. CDR3 bases: TGTGCCAGCAGCTTAGCCCAAGAGACCCAGTACTTC.